This T cell receptor beta chain was recorded in a study of cytomegalovirus exposure and HLA in healthy donors. J was trimmed by 0 bases and V by 5 bases; bases with no gene match: 6. This CDR3 region has 16 residues. Germline CDR1 reads SGHAT; CDR2 reads FQDESV (reference sequence). It was with 60 Vbeta and 13 Jbeta primers that the PCR ran. TCRdb's copy holds only in-frame clones and misses some; the assay was immunoSEQ multiplex PCR. Here the sample spans more than 90,000 clones, around three quarters being singletons. V usage is TRBV11-1 and J usage is TRBJ1-3; 8 nucleotides line up with TRBD1. Input material: PBMCs. The sequence was obtained from a human donor in good health. Here the CDR3 reads CASSGGQVISGNTIYF. CDR3 DNA: TGTGCCAGCAGCGGGGGACAGGTGATCTCTGGAAACACCATATATTTT.